This T cell receptor beta chain came from a study of graft-versus-host responses after intestinal transplantation. Regarding the study as a whole: Investigators detected GvH clones in recipient marrow, with some emerging earlier in ileum or blood. When patients had graft-donor T cell macrochimerism, their allografts held high graft-versus-host to host-versus-graft clonal ratios.

A remark on this clone: Its antigen remains unknown. The germline gene is not matched at one end of the junction; a read error may be the cause.

From germline, CDR1 is MNHNY and CDR2 SVGAGI (reference sequence). This CDR3 is built from 13 residues. TCRdb keeps only in-frame clones here, not all; method: immunoSEQ multiplex PCR. The sample consists of nearly 15,000 clones, about 61% of them appearing once. Processing released intraepithelial and lamina propria lymphocytes from the graft tissue. The specimen comprised ileum tissue, sampled 524 days after transplant. The clonotype was recovered from a human patient who received an intestinal transplant, so some T cells may come from the graft donor. This chain connects TRBV6-6 to TRBJ1-1; the D is unclear. The CDR3: CASSYAVNTEAFF. The CDR3 DNA follows: TGTGCCAGCAGTTATGCGGTGAACACTGAAGCATTCTTT.